Many counts were recorded for the clone carrying this TCR beta chain. Its antigen is unknown. MiXCR was run by TCRdb on the 5' RACE reads, yielding one entry per CDR3 protein. This table holds 550,000 to 700,000 distinct CDR3 sequences, 21% found once. This specimen comes from a study of identical twins. Whole-study results and caveats: It was out-of-frame TCR alpha sharing in monozygotic twins that models underestimated.

Deletions cut 2 bases from V and 5 bases from J, with 3 bases between. The CDR3 totals 11 residues. Another study also made use of these data, one on T cells expressing NK-cell markers.

The TCR was taken from a young woman in good health. This sequence joins TRBV12-3 or TRBV12-4 and TRBJ1-2; D remains unclear. The sample was PBMCs. The CDR3 nucleotides are TGTGCCAGCAGTTTATTGTATGGCTACACCTTC. Amino acid sequence: CASSLLYGYTF.